The subject of this entry is one T cell receptor (beta chain). The method was immunoSEQ multiplex PCR; TCRdb's version includes in-frame clones alone and lacks a portion of them. Among hundreds of thousands of clones, 70% to 90% were seen once, and the ten largest hold 3.5% to 4.5%. This record comes from a study of blood T cell repertoires in COVID-19. Cohort assignment relied on participant-reported clinical history. This clonotype was obtained from a man younger than 45 with acute COVID-19. The sequencing sample was made of PBMCs or T cells enriched from blood (not recorded which).

The CDR3 DNA reads TGTGCCAGCAGCCCTAGGATGGTTAGCGGCTACACCTTC. This codes for CASSPRMVSGYTF. The chain joins TRBV7-2 to TRBJ1-2; no definite D call. CDR1 is SGHTA and CDR2 is FQGNSA in the germline V gene. Trimming took 5 bases from V and 8 from J, leaving 15 bases between them. This CDR3 comprises 13 residues.